This record looks at one T cell receptor (beta chain) sequence and its context. The specificity of this receptor is unknown. No much larger clone is present one base from it, and per-base qualities are unavailable. Genomic DNA was extracted from sorted cells with the QIAGEN DNeasy Blood and Tissue Kit for TCRbeta CDR3 sequencing. High-throughput TCRbeta CDR3 sequencing was carried out commercially through immunoSEQ, with PCR amplification with bias correction and internal controls included. Under the source paper's analysis protocol: Unique productive TCRbeta sequences were defined by CDR3 nucleotide sequence when primers matched and otherwise by CDR3 amino acid sequence together with Vbeta and Jbeta genes. Sorting error was corrected by removing sequences shared between sorted populations at a frequency ratio of 2:1 or less, and the remaining shared sequences were assigned to the higher population. Donor-reactive sequences were defined as at least 5-fold expanded in CFSE-low cells versus unstimulated cells, with frequency of at least 0.01% in CFSE-low cells. Jensen-Shannon divergence, calculated on the top 100 TCRbeta sequences ranked by frequency, was used to quantify repertoire divergence. For any sample with multiple sequencing runs, sorting error was corrected in each run separately before the runs were pooled. This is the immuneACCESS table as TCRdb keeps it, with only in-frame sequences that have V and J called. A part of the clones is gone; compared with another copy, unresolved V genes explain less than half, and the rest is unexplained. That table gives V, J and clone size, and the DNA gave D and trimming. Within this sample are just under 65,000 clones, with 95% to 98% of them counted one time only. The ten largest clones take up 0.3% to 0.35% of the sample.

The label giving this sample's time point can be read as: blood sample drawn before combined kidney and bone marrow transplant. Unstimulated Tregs (CD4+CD25+CD127-), CD4+ non-Tregs (CD4+CD25-), CD4 and CD8 cells were FACS-sorted from thawed PBMCs. Thawed PBMCs were rested overnight at 37 degrees C with about 180 IU/ml IL-2 before Treg sorting. Patients were 4 combined kidney and bone marrow transplant recipients from the ITN036ST trial, and only these trial subjects had samples available. Healthy control blood was separated into PBMCs by Ficoll density gradient and cryopreserved, and patient PBMCs were collected both before and after transplant. This entry comes from a study of Tregs in tolerant kidney transplant recipients (dated by TCRdb to about 2019). Background on the whole study: Related donors were used in the transplants with nonmyeloablative bone marrow transplantation, and mixed chimerism was transient in the human trials. TCRbeta sequencing was used in the study to identify donor-specific regulatory T cells before combined kidney and bone marrow transplantation, and the identified cells were then tracked after transplant.

According to the germline V gene, CDR1 reads KGHSH and CDR2 reads LQKENI. Counted from cysteine to phenylalanine, this CDR3 has 12 amino acids. The DNA shown is the 36-base CDR3, in frame from base 1. Trimming leaves V shorter by 4 bases and J shorter by 7 bases, with the junction holding 2 bases beyond the gene matches. Overall results and qualifications from the work: PCR primers changed over time for some patients, so nucleotide-level comparison across those patients' samples was not possible. The most biologically relevant and donor-specific TCRbeta repertoire appeared to be identified by expanding Tregs with activated donor B cells. Biological reproducibility was not directly assessed, although technical replication error appeared to be minimal. Because the study included only a small number of patients, the results must be confirmed in larger populations and under other immunosuppression protocols. Donor-specific Treg expansion was found to exceed global Treg expansion in tolerant patients, suggesting antigen-driven rather than nonspecific expansion.

The chain links TRBV18 with TRBJ1-1, with 8 bases in between that match TRBD1. This sequence was found in a human donor who received a combined kidney and bone marrow transplant. Source: Tregs from blood, taken before the transplant. The nucleotides read TGTGCCAGCTCACTAGACAGGGGTGAAGCTTTCTTT. This yields the protein CASSLDRGEAFF. The full variable domain, with segments outside the CDR3 supplied by the reference TRBV18 and TRBJ1-1 proteins, appears as NAGVMQNPRHLVRRRGQEARLRCSPMKGHSHVYWYRQLPEEGLKFMVYLQKENIIDESGMPKERFSAEFPKEGPSILRIQQVVRGDSAAYFCASSLDRGEAFFGQGTRLTVV.